Given below is one T cell receptor beta chain in context. Its antigen is not known. No cell sorting was done before RNA was extracted from the tissue. This non-tumor lung sample came from over 3 cm beyond the tumor edge. This record comes from a study of tumor and adjacent non-tumor tissue in lung cancer. Study information: Samples averaged around 4 million productive TCRbeta reads each. General study findings and limits: Tumor TCR diversity, when higher, was linked to shorter survival.

Three rounds of nested PCR, following a modified ARM-PCR protocol, produced the TCRbeta library. TCRdb fed the multiplex PCR reads into MiXCR, producing one record per CDR3 protein. The sample holds some 99,000 distinct CDR3 sequences, about 61% seen once. Per the germline V gene, CDR1 is SGHNT and CDR2 is YENEEA. This CDR3 is 15 amino acids long. V was pared by 6 bases and J by 0 bases, with 12 bases between. This receptor was taken from a man aged 60 to 69 with non-small cell lung cancer. The chain recombines TRBV11-3 with TRBJ2-1, with D unclear. Sequenced input: distant non-tumor lung tissue. The CDR3 DNA is TGTGCCAGCAGTCCCGAGATGAGCTCCTACAATGAGCAGTTCTTC. Amino acid sequence: CASSPEMSSYNEQFF.